This record concerns one T cell receptor (beta chain) sequence. These data are taken from a study of blood T cell repertoires in COVID-19. People in the exposed group encountered a COVID-19 case within 2 weeks before entering the study. Profiled with immunoSEQ multiplex PCR; TCRdb holds only in-frame clones, not every one. The sample has a few hundred thousand clones; approximately 78% are singletons. This TCR came from a man aged 35-49 years who had been exposed to COVID-19. Sequencing input: PBMCs or T cells enriched from blood (not recorded which).

DNA for the CDR3: TGTGCCAGCAGCCAAGCATGGAGTTCAGATACGCAGTATTTT. It translates to CASSQAWSSDTQYF. This chain uses TRBV3-1 (or the pseudogene TRBV3-2) with TRBJ2-3; D remains unclear. The CDR3 spans 14 residues. V was trimmed by 1 base and J by 4 bases, leaving 9 bases between them. The germline CDR1 and CDR2 sequences are LGHDT and YNNKEL (reference sequence).